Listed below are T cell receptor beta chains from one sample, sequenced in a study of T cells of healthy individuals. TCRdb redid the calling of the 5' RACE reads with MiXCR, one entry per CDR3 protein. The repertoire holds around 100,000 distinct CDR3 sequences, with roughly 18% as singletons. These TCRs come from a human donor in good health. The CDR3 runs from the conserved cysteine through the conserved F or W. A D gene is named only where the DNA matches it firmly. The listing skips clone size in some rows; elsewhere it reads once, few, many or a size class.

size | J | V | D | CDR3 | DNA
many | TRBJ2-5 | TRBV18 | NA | CASSLAGETQYF | TGTGCCAGCTCACTAGCAGGAGAGACCCAGTACTTC
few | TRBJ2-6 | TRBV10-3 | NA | CAITGQGSGSGANVLTF | TGTGCCATCACCGGACAAGGCTCAGGGTCTGGGGCCAACGTCCTGACTTTC
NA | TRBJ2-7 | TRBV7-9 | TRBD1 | CASSPGQYEQYF | TGTGCCAGCAGCCCGGGACAGTACGAGCAGTACTTC
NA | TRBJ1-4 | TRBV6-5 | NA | CASSYRAARGFDEKLFF | TGTGCCAGCAGTTATAGGGCCGCGCGGGGTTTTGATGAAAAACTGTTTTTT
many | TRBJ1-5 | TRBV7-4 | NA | CASRETGFNQSQHF | TGTGCCAGCAGGGAAACAGGGTTCAATCAGTCCCAGCATTTT
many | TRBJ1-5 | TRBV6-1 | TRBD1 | CASCDRVRGVIQPQHF | TGTGCCAGCTGCGACAGGGTGAGAGGTGTTATTCAGCCCCAGCATTTT
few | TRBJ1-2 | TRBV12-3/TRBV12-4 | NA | CASSFGAYGYTF | TGTGCCAGCAGTTTCGGGGCCTATGGCTACACCTTC
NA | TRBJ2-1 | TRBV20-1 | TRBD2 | CSAWTGTRGYNEQFF | TGCAGTGCTTGGACCGGGACTAGAGGTTACAATGAGCAGTTCTTC
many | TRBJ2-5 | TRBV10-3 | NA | CAIMGRGQETQYF | TGTGCCATCATGGGACGTGGCCAAGAGACCCAGTACTTC
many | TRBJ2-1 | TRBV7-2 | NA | CASSFGEGYNEQFF | TGTGCCAGCAGCTTCGGAGAGGGGTACAATGAGCAGTTCTTC
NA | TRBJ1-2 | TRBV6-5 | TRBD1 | CASSRQGREGYTF | TGTGCCAGCAGTAGACAGGGGAGAGAAGGCTACACCTTC
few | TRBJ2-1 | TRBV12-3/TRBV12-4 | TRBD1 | CASSVLQGQDEQFF | TGTGCCAGCAGCGTACTACAGGGGCAAGATGAGCAGTTCTTC
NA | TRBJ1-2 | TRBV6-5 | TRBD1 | CASSWDRGSGGYGYNF | TGTGCCAGCAGTTGGGACAGGGGGTCGGGAGGCTATGGCTACAACTTC
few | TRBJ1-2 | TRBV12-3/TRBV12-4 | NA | CASRDDNYGYTF | TGTGCCAGCAGAGACGATAACTATGGCTACACCTTC
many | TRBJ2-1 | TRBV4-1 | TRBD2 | CASTHPGTSINEQFF | TGCGCCAGCACGCACCCCGGGACTAGTATCAATGAGCAGTTCTTC
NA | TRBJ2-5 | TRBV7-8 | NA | CASSLGGRETQYF | TGTGCCAGCAGCTTGGGGGGGCGAGAGACCCAGTACTTC
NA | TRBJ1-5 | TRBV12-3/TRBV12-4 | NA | CASSPGFGGEDSNQPQHF | TGTGCCAGCAGTCCAGGGTTCGGAGGGGAGGATAGCAATCAGCCCCAGCATTTT
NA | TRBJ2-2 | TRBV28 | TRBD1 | CASSFSDRGPGELFF | TGTGCCAGCAGTTTCTCAGACAGGGGGCCCGGGGAGCTGTTTTTT
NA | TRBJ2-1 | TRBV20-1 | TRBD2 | CSASNLAGNEQFF | TGCAGTGCTAGTAACCTAGCGGGGAATGAGCAGTTCTTC
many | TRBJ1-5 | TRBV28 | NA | CASSLDRGQPQHF | TGTGCCAGCAGTTTAGATCGGGGTCAGCCCCAGCATTTT
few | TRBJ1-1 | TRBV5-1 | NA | CASRDDRTEAFF | TGCGCCAGCAGGGATGACAGGACTGAAGCTTTCTTT
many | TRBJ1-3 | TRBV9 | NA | CASSVAGRGASRGNTIYF | TGTGCCAGCAGCGTAGCGGGCAGGGGCGCCTCCCGTGGAAACACCATATATTTT
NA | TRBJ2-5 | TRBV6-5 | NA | CASSNTGGGTQYF | TGTGCCAGCAGTAACACAGGTGGTGGGACCCAGTACTTC
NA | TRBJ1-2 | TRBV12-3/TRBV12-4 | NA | CASSVQANGYTF | TGTGCCAGCAGTGTCCAGGCCAATGGCTACACCTTC
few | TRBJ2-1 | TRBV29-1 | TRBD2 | CSVAWTSGRYNEQFF | TGCAGCGTCGCTTGGACTAGCGGGAGATACAATGAGCAGTTCTTC
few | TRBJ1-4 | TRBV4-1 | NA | CASSQDGWAGEKLFF | TGCGCCAGCAGCCAAGATGGTTGGGCGGGCGAAAAACTGTTTTTT
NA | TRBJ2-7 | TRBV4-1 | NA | CASSHLGRNTYEQYF | TGCGCCAGCAGCCACCTGGGGCGGAATACCTACGAGCAGTACTTC
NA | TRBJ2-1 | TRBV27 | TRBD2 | CASTAGAAGVNEQFF | TGTGCCAGCACCGCCGGGGCAGCGGGAGTTAATGAGCAGTTCTTC
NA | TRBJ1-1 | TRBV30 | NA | CAWSVDPTMNTEAFF | TGTGCCTGGAGTGTAGACCCAACAATGAACACTGAAGCTTTCTTT
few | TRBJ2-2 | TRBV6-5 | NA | CASRETGLNTGELFF | TGTGCCAGCCGGGAGACAGGGCTAAACACCGGGGAGCTGTTTTTT
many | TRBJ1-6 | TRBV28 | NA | CASSLRKEGDPGSPLHF | TGTGCCAGCAGTTTGAGGAAAGAGGGGGACCCTGGCTCACCCCTCCACTTT
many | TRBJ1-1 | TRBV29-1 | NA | CSVRRQSTEAFF | TGCAGCGTCCGTCGACAGAGTACTGAAGCTTTCTTT
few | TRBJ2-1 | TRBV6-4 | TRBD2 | CASSASGGAHNEQFF | TGTGCCAGCAGTGCCAGCGGGGGGGCCCACAATGAGCAGTTCTTC
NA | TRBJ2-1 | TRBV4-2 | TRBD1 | CASSHSTGTGPNEQFF | TGTGCCAGCAGCCACAGCACCGGGACAGGGCCTAATGAGCAGTTCTTC
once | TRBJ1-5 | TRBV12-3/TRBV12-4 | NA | CASSPTPGYQPQHF | TGTGCCAGCAGCCCAACCCCAGGATATCAGCCCCAGCATTTT
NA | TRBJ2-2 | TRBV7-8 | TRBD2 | CASSLMAAGANTGELFF | TGTGCCAGCAGCTTAATGGCGGCGGGGGCGAACACCGGGGAGCTGTTTTTT
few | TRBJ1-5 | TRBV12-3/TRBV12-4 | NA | CASSQQGHSNQPQHF | TGTGCCAGCAGCCAACAGGGCCATAGCAATCAGCCCCAGCATTTT
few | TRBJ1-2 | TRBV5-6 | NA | CASSLPTGSYGYTF | TGTGCCAGCAGCCTCCCGACAGGAAGCTATGGCTACACCTTC
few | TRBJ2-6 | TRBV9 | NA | CASSGLGLPSGANVLTF | TGTGCCAGCAGCGGACTGGGGCTTCCTTCTGGGGCCAACGTCCTGACTTTC
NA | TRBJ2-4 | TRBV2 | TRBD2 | CASRRTSGRDIQYF | TGTGCCAGCCGTAGGACTAGCGGGAGGGACATTCAGTACTTC
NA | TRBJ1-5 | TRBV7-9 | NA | CASSLALGGGGNQPQHF | TGTGCCAGCAGCTTAGCATTGGGAGGTGGAGGGAATCAGCCCCAGCATTTT
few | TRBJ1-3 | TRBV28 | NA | CASSYRNTIYF | TGTGCCAGCAGTTATAGAAACACCATATATTTT
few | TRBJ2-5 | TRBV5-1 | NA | CASSPESTHGETQYF | TGCGCCAGCAGCCCGGAGTCCACTCATGGGGAGACCCAGTACTTC
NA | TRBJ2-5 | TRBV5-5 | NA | CASSLTGQAETQYF | TGTGCCAGCAGCTTGACTGGCCAAGCAGAGACCCAGTACTTC
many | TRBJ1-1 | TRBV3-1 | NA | CASSQDWASSEAFF | TGTGCCAGCAGCCAAGACTGGGCCAGCTCTGAAGCTTTCTTT
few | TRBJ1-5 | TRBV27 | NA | CASSFGNSNQPQHF | TGTGCCAGCAGTTTCGGCAATAGCAATCAGCCCCAGCATTTT
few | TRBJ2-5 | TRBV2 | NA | CASSEVGEETQYF | TGTGCCAGCAGTGAGGTGGGAGAGGAGACCCAGTACTTC
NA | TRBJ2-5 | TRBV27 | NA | CASSPLDSQETQYF | TGTGCCAGCAGTCCCCTAGACTCTCAAGAGACCCAGTACTTC
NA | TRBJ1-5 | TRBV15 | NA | CATSRPTYREPQHF | TGTGCCACCAGCAGACCCACATACCGGGAGCCCCAGCATTTT
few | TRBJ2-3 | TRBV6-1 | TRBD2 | CASSGTSGGADTQYF | TGTGCCAGCAGTGGGACTAGCGGGGGGGCAGATACGCAGTATTTT
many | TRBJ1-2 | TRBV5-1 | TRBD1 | CASGVGTGTYGYTF | TGCGCCAGCGGCGTTGGGACAGGAACCTATGGCTACACCTTC
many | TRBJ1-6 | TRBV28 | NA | CASSFDRRLNSPLHF | TGTGCCAGCAGTTTTGATCGGCGGTTAAATTCACCCCTCCACTTT
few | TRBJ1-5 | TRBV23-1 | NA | CASSPWKTENYHQPQHF | TGCGCCAGCAGCCCTTGGAAGACGGAGAATTACCATCAGCCCCAGCATTTT
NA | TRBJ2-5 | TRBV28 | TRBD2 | CASSLALAGGQKTQYF | TGTGCCAGCAGCTTAGCGCTGGCGGGGGGGCAAAAGACCCAGTACTTC